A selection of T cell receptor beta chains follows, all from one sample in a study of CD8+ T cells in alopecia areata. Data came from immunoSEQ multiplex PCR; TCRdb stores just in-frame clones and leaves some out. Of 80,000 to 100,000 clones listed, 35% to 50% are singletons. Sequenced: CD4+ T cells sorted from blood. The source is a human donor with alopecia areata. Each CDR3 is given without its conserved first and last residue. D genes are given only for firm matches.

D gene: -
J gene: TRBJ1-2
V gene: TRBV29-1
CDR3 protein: SVEEMSGLRGGYT

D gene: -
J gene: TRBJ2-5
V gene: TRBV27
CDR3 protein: ASSLYGGEKTQY

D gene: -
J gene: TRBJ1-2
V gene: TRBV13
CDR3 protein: ASTAGHANYGYT

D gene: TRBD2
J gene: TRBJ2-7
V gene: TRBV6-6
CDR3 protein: ASSYRGGKSSYEQY

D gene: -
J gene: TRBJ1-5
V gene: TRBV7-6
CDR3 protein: ASSLSGNQPQH

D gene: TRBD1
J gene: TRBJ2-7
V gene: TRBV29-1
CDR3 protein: SVGRDRGYEQY

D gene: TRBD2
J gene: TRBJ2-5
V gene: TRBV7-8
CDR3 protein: ASSFMRGGRAVETQY

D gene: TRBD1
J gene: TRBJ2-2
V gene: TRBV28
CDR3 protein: ASSHSGTGGAGGELF

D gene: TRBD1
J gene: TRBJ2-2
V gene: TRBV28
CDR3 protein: ASRSGQGDTGELF

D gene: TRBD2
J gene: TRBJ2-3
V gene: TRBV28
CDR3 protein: ASSSGVKDTQY

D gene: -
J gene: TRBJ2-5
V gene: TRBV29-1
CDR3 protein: SVEDPAGIETQY

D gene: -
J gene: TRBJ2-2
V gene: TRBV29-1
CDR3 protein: SVEVGVNTGELF

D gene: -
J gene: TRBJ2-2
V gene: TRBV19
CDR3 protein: ASSIGANTGELF

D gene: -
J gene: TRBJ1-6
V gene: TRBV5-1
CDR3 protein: ASSLGSSYNSPLH

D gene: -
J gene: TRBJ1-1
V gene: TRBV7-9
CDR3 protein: ASSAQSIRNTEAF

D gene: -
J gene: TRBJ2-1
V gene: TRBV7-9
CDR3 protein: ASSRRWGRKVDEQF

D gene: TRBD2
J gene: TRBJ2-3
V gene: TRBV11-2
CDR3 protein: ASSTGLAGDKDTQY

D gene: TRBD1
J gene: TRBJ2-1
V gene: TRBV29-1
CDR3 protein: SVGRQGNEQF

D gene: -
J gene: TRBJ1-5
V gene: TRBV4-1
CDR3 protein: ASSQDRDTYQPQH

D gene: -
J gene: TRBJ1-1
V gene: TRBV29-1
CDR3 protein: SVDSSGEAF

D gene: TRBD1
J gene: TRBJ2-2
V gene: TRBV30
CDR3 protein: AWSPLQGAQNTGELF

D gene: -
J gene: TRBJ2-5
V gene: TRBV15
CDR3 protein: ATSRDRSSETQY

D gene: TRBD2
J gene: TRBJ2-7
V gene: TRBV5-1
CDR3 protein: ASSLGTSGEY

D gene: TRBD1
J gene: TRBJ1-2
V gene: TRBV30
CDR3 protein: AWSLQGALGYT

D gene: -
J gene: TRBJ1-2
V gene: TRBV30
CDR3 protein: AWKAGRGGYT

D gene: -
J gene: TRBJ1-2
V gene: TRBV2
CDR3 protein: ASSRTQRQGNGYT

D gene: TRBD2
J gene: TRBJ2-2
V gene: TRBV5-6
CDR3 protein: ASSLAGARELF

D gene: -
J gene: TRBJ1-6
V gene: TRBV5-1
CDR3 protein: ASSLATRTANSPLH

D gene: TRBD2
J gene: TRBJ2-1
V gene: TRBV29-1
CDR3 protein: SVMSSGSGEQF

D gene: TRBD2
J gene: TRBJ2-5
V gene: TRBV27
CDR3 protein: ASSLSGEGETQY

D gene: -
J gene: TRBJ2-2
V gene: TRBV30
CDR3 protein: AWRPGTLNTGELF

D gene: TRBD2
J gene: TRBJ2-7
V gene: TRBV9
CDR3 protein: ASSVGTSGGYEQY

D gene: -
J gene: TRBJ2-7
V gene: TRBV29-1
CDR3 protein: SVEVSGVDGEQY

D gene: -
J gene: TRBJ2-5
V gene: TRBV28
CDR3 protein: ASKPAGHQETQY

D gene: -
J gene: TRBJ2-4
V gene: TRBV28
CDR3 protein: ASSKGNLRNIQY

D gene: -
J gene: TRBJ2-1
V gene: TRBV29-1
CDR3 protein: SVEGTLDSYNEQF

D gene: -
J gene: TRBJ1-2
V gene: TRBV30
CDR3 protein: AWSVEAAYGYT

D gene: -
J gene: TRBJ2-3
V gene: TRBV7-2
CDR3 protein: ASSLEDISSDTQY

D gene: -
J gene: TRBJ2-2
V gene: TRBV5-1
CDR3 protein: ASSLISGYNTGELF

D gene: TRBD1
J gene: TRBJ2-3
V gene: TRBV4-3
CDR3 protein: ASSQAAQGPTDTQY

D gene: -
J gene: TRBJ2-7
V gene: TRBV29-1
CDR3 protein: SATGAFAYEQY

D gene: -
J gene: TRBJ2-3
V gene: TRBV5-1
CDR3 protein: ASRTQSSTDTQY

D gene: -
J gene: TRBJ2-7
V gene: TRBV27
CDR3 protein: ASGWASTHEQY

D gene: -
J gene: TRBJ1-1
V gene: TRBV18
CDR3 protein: ASTEGWSEAF

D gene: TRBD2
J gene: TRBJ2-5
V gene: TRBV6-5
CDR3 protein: ASSPSTSGETQY

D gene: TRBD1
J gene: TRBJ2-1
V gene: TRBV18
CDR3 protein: ASSQGDEQF

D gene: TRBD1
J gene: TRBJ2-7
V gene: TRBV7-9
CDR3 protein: ASSSQGAEQY